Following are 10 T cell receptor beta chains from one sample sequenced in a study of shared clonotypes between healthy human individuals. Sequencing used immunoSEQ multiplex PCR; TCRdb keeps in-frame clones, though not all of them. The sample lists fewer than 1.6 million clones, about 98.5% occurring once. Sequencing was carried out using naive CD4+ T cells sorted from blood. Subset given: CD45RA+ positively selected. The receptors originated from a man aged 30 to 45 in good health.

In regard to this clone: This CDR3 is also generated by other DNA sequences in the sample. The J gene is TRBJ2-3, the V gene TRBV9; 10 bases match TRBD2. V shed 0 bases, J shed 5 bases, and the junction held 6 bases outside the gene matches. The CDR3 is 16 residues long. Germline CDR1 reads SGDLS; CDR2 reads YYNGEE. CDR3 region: CASSVGLAGVEDTQYF. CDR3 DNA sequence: TGTGCCAGCAGCGTAGGCCTAGCGGGAGTTGAAGATACGCAGTATTTT.

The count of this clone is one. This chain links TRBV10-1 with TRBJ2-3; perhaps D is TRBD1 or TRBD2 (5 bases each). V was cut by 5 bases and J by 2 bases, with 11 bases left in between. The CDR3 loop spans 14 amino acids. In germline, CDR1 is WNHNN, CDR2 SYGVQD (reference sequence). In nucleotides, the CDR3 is TGCGCCAGCAGTCAGCTGGGGGTCACAGATACGCAGTATTTT. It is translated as CASSQLGVTDTQYF.

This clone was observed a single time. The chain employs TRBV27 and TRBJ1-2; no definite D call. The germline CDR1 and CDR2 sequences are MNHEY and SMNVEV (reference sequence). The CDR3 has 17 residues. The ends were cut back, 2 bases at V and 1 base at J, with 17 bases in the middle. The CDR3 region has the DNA TGTGCCAGCAGTTTAATTGGGGAAAGGGCTCGTAACTATGGCTACACCTTC. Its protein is CASSLIGERARNYGYTF.

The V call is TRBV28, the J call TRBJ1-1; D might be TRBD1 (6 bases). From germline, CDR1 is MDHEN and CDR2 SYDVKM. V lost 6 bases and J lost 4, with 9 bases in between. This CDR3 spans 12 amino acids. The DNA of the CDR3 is TGTGCCAGCAGACTAGGGGGCACTGAAGCTTTCTTT. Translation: CASRLGGTEAFF. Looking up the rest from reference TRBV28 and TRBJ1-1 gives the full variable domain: DVKVTQSSRYLVKRTGEKVFLECVQDMDHENMFWYRQDPGLGLRLIYFSYDVKMKEKGDIPEGYSVSREKKERFSLILESASTNQTSMYLCASRLGGTEAFFGQGTRLTVV.

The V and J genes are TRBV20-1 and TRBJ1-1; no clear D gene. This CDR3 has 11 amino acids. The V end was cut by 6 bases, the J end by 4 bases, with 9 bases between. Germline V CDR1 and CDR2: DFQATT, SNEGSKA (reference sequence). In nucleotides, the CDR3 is TGCAGTGCCAACGAGGGCACTGAAGCTTTCTTT. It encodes CSANEGTEAFF.

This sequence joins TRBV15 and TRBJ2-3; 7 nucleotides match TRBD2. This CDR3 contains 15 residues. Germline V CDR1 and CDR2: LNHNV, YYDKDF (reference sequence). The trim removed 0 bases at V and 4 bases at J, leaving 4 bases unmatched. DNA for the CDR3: TGTGCCACCAGCAGAGAGCTTCGGGGGGCAGATACGCAGTATTTT. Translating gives CATSRELRGADTQYF. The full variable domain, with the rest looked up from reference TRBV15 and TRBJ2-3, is DAMVIQNPRYQVTQFGKPVTLSCSQTLNHNVMYWYQQKSSQAPKLLFHYYDKDFNNEADTPDNFQSRRPNTSFCFLDIRSPGLGDTAMYLCATSRELRGADTQYFGPGTRLTVL.

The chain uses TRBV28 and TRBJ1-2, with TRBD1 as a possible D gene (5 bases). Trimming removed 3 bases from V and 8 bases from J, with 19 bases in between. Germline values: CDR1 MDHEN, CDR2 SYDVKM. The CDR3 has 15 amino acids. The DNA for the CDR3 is TGTGCCAGCAGTTTCTACCCTACAGGAGGACGGGGCTACACCTTC. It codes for CASSFYPTGGRGYTF.

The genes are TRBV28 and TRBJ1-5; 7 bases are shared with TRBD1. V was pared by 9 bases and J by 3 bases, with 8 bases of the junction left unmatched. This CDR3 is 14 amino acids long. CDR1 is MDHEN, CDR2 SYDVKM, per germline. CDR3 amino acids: CASLGTAYNQPQHF. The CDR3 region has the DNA TGTGCCAGTCTCGGGACAGCTTACAATCAGCCCCAGCATTTT.

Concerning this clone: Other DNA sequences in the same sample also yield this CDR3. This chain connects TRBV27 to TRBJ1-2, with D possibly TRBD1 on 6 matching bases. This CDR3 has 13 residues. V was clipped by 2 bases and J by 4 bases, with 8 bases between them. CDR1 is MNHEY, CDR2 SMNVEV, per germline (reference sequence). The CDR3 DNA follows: TGTGCCAGCAGTTTAGGCAGGGGCTATGGCTACACCTTC. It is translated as CASSLGRGYGYTF.

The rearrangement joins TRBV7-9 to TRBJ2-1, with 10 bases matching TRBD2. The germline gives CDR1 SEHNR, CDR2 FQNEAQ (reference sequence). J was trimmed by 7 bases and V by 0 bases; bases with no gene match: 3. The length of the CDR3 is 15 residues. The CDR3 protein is CASSLAGLAVNEQFF. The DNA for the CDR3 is TGTGCCAGCAGCTTAGCAGGACTAGCGGTGAATGAGCAGTTCTTC.